These 29 T cell receptor beta chains were sequenced from one sample in a study of PD-L1 blockade in urothelial cancer. Documented time point: pretreatment peripheral blood. TCRdb's table, derived via immunoSEQ multiplex PCR, lists solely in-frame clones and lacks some. The sample has 40,000 or so clones, about nine tenths seen once. Sequences were derived from PBMCs, sampled around atezolizumab (anti-PD-L1) treatment. The receptors were sampled from an older woman with urothelial cancer.

The chain has TRBV5-1 and TRBJ2-7; TRBD1 is a possible D gene (7 bases). V was pared by 4 bases and J by 0 bases, with 11 bases between. Germline CDR1 is SGHRS and CDR2 is YFSETQ. The CDR3 contains 14 residues. CDR3: CASSAQGGSYEQYF. CDR3 nucleotides: TGCGCCAGCAGCGCCCAGGGGGGCTCCTACGAGCAGTACTTC.

The sample holds one count of this clone. The rearrangement links TRBV9 to TRBJ1-5, with D perhaps TRBD1 (6 bases). The V gene's germline CDR1 is SGDLS and CDR2 YYNGEE. V was clipped by 3 bases and J by 0 bases, with 10 bases between them. This CDR3 is built from 15 residues. For the CDR3, the DNA is TGTGCCAGCAGCGGAATGGACAGTAGCAATCAGCCCCAGCATTTT. Translated, it gives CASSGMDSSNQPQHF.

The table lists this clone with a count of one. This sequence joins TRBV4-2 and TRBJ2-3; D remains unclear. CDR1 and CDR2 (germline): LGHNA, YNFKEQ. V lost 1 base to trimming and J lost 0 bases, with 5 bases between them. The CDR3 is 14 residues long. CDR3 sequence: CASSQVSSTDTQYF. In DNA, the CDR3 is TGTGCCAGCAGCCAAGTTTCTAGCACAGATACGCAGTATTTT.

The V and J genes are TRBV2 and TRBJ1-3; D possibly corresponds to TRBD1 (6 bases). The length of the CDR3 is 16 residues. Trimming cost V 5 bases and J 2 bases, with 16 bases left between them. Germline V lookup: CDR1 SNHLY, CDR2 FYNNEI. For the CDR3, the DNA is TGTGCCAGCAGTCCCACGGGAAGGACAGCTGGAAACACCATATATTTT. It yields the protein CASSPTGRTAGNTIYF.

This rearrangement joins TRBV4-2 to TRBJ1-2; D gene unclear. V shed 6 bases and J shed 3 bases, with 23 bases lying between them. This CDR3 has 17 residues. CDR1 is LGHNA, CDR2 YNFKEQ, per germline. CDR3 in amino acids: CASSDATLRSVDYGYTF. In nucleotides, the CDR3 is TGTGCCAGCAGTGATGCTACACTTCGGAGCGTCGACTATGGCTACACCTTC.

V and J are TRBV29-1 and TRBJ2-3, with 7 bases matching TRBD2. J gave up 1 base and V 3 bases, and 7 bases lay outside the gene matches. The CDR3 runs to 15 residues. Germline values: CDR1 SQVTM, CDR2 ANQGSEA. In DNA, the CDR3 is TGCAGCGTTGAGCTTTTAGCGGGTCGCACAGATACGCAGTATTTT. As protein: CSVELLAGRTDTQYF.

This rearrangement joins TRBV13 to TRBJ2-1, with D possibly matching TRBD2 (5 bases). The germline V gene encodes CDR1 PRHDT and CDR2 FYEKMQ (reference sequence). CDR3 length equals 11 residues. Trimming stripped 8 bases from V and 10 bases from J, with 12 bases between. In DNA form, the CDR3 reads TGTGCCAGCCAAGATAGCGAAGAGCAGTTCTTC. Encoded protein: CASQDSEEQFF.

The rearrangement joins TRBV4-1 to TRBJ1-2, with D possibly matching TRBD1 (5 bases). Germline V gives CDR1 MGHRA, CDR2 YSYEKL. The CDR3 spans 15 residues. V was pared by 0 bases and J by 0 bases, with 8 bases between. This CDR3 reads CASSQDVGANYGYTF. Written as DNA, the CDR3 is TGCGCCAGCAGCCAAGATGTAGGGGCTAACTATGGCTACACCTTC.

V and J are TRBV29-1 and TRBJ2-7; tentatively, D is TRBD2 (6 bases). V was pared by 6 bases and J by 1 base, with 13 bases between. The V gene's germline CDR1 is SQVTM and CDR2 ANQGSEA. This CDR3 contains 13 residues. CDR3 sequence reads: CSVAWGTSYEQYF. Written as DNA, the CDR3 is TGCAGCGTCGCCTGGGGGACTTCCTACGAGCAGTACTTC.

This clone was seen more than once but under ten times. The rearrangement uses TRBV2 and TRBJ1-5, with 7 bases aligning to TRBD1. V gave up 8 bases and J gave up 0 bases; unmatched junction bases: 7. Germline V lookup: CDR1 SNHLY, CDR2 FYNNEI. The CDR3 is 15 residues long. The CDR3: CASWDSPYSNQPQHF. The CDR3 nucleotides read TGTGCCAGCTGGGACAGCCCGTATAGCAATCAGCCCCAGCATTTT.

The chain combines TRBV12-5 with TRBJ2-1; a weak D match, TRBD2 (6 bases). Between the trimmed V and J ends, which lost 6 bases and 6 bases, there was a span of 21 bases. This CDR3 has 16 amino acids. Germline values: CDR1 LGHNT, CDR2 FRNRAP. Here the CDR3 reads CASGPGGRQGGNEQFF. The CDR3 DNA follows: TGTGCTAGTGGACCCGGCGGCAGGCAGGGAGGCAATGAGCAGTTCTTC.

V and J are TRBV2 and TRBJ2-1; 9 bases are a match to TRBD1. The V gene's germline CDR1 is SNHLY and CDR2 FYNNEI. The trim removed 8 bases at V and 6 bases at J, leaving 17 bases unmatched. The CDR3 is made up of 17 amino acids. DNA of the CDR3: TGTGCCAGCCATGTCAGGCCCGGGACAGGGCTGCGCAATGAGCAGTTCTTC. Translating gives CASHVRPGTGLRNEQFF.

This chain connects TRBV6-5 to TRBJ1-1; D uncertain. V lost 2 bases, J lost 0 bases, and 4 bases lay in between. CDR1 is MNHEY, CDR2 SVGAGI, per germline. The length of the CDR3 is 13 residues. The DNA for the CDR3 is TGTGCCAGCAGTTACAAGCTGAACACTGAAGCTTTCTTT. It specifies CASSYKLNTEAFF.

This clone has just a few counts. V and J are TRBV6-6 and TRBJ1-2; D gene unclear. Trimming removed 6 bases from V and 4 bases from J, with 6 bases in between. The CDR3 length is 11 residues. Germline CDR1 reads MNHNY; CDR2 reads SVGAGI (reference sequence). The CDR3 DNA reads as TGTGCCAGCAGCCCGGGCTATGGCTACACCTTC. This sequence encodes CASSPGYGYTF.

The rearrangement links TRBV13 to TRBJ2-3, with 14 bases identical to TRBD2. Germline V CDR1 and CDR2: PRHDT, FYEKMQ (reference sequence). This CDR3 is 22 amino acids long. V was clipped by 4 bases and J by 6 bases; unmatched bases: 24. The CDR3 reads CASSSNQSRLAGGPKVGDTQYF. The DNA of the CDR3 is TGTGCCAGCAGCTCAAACCAATCCCGACTAGCGGGAGGGCCAAAGGTGGGCGATACGCAGTATTTT.

The rearrangement joins TRBV27 to TRBJ2-7; possibly TRBD1 for D (6 bases). V was cut by 5 bases and J by 1 base, with 21 bases left in between. The V gene's germline CDR1 is MNHEY and CDR2 SMNVEV (reference sequence). The CDR3 consists of 17 residues. The chain's CDR3 is CASSPQMQGFISYEQYF. Here the CDR3 DNA reads TGTGCCAGCAGTCCCCAGATGCAGGGGTTTATATCCTACGAGCAGTACTTC.

The V gene is TRBV2, the J gene TRBJ1-4; no firm D call. The germline V and J ends were trimmed by 5 bases and 0 bases, with 19 bases remaining between them. The germline V gene has CDR1 SNHLY and CDR2 FYNNEI. CDR3 length: 18 residues. The CDR3 loop reads CASSRNPLNGATNEKLFF. Here the CDR3 DNA reads TGTGCCAGCAGTAGAAACCCCCTCAACGGAGCAACTAATGAAAAACTGTTTTTT. Together with reference TRBV2 and TRBJ1-4, the CDR3 gives the full variable domain: EPEVTQTPSHQVTQMGQEVILRCVPISNHLYFYWYRQILGQKVEFLVSFYNNEISEKSEIFDDQFSVERPDGSNFTLKIRSTKLEDSAMYFCASSRNPLNGATNEKLFFGSGTQLSVL.

This chain links TRBV7-2 with TRBJ2-5; TRBD1 is a possible D gene (6 bases). CDR1 SGHTA and CDR2 FQGNSA come from the germline V gene. The CDR3 sequence is 15 residues long. V was trimmed by 2 bases and J by 2 bases, leaving 12 bases between them. CDR3 DNA sequence: TGTGCCAGCAGCTTATTGTGGACAGCACAAGAGACCCAGTACTTC. This gives the protein CASSLLWTAQETQYF.

This chain uses TRBV10-3 with TRBJ2-1, with D maybe TRBD2 (6 bases). This CDR3 spans 13 amino acids. Germline values: CDR1 ENHRY, CDR2 SYGVKD. Deletions cut 10 bases from V and 0 bases from J, with 10 bases between. CDR3 protein: CATRESSYNEQFF. The CDR3, as DNA: TGTGCCACCCGGGAGAGCTCCTACAATGAGCAGTTCTTC.

The chain has TRBV28 and TRBJ1-5, with a possible D match to TRBD1 (6 bases). Trimming shortened V by 5 bases and J by 12 bases, and 11 bases separated the two germline ends. The germline gives CDR1 MDHEN, CDR2 SYDVKM. This CDR3 is built from 11 residues. CDR3 sequence (DNA): TGTGCCAGCAGTCTTACAGGGTTCCAGCATTTT. It encodes CASSLTGFQHF.

J is TRBJ2-5 and V is TRBV7-9; 9 nucleotides align to TRBD2. CDR1 and CDR2 from the germline V gene are SEHNR and FQNEAQ (reference sequence). This CDR3 has 15 amino acids. V gave up 0 bases and J gave up 5 bases; unmatched junction bases: 4. The CDR3 bases are TGTGCCAGCAGCTTAGCTAGCGGGAGTTTGGAGACCCAGTACTTC. Its translation: CASSLASGSLETQYF.

The genes are TRBV4-3 and TRBJ1-1, with D perhaps TRBD1 (5 bases). The ends were cut back, 4 bases at V and 1 base at J, with 13 bases in the middle. The CDR3 spans 15 residues. Germline assignment: CDR1 LGHNA and CDR2 YSLEER. Here the CDR3 reads CASSPGGSGNTEAFF. The DNA for the CDR3 is TGCGCCAGCAGCCCCGGGGGGTCGGGGAACACTGAAGCTTTCTTT.

The sample holds one count of this clone. The V call is TRBV5-5, the J call TRBJ2-7, with TRBD2 matching 12 bases. Germline CDR1 is SGHKS and CDR2 is YYEKEE (reference sequence). V was pared by 0 bases and J by 2 bases, with 6 bases of the junction left unmatched. The CDR3 sequence is 17 residues long. CDR3 DNA sequence: TGTGCCAGCAGCTTGGCCCCTCTAGCGGGAGGGCCCTACGAGCAGTACTTC. This sequence encodes CASSLAPLAGGPYEQYF.

The chain employs TRBV27 and TRBJ1-1, with 7 nucleotides matching TRBD1. The CDR3 is 16 residues long. V lost 0 bases to trimming and J lost 3 bases; unmatched junction nucleotides: 7. Germline CDR1 and CDR2: MNHEY and SMNVEV (reference sequence). The CDR3 region is CASSLSGGAGYTEAFF. The CDR3 region has the DNA TGTGCCAGCAGTTTATCAGGGGGCGCCGGATACACTGAAGCTTTCTTT.

This clone ranks as medium-sized. This chain joins TRBV5-6 and TRBJ1-2, with D perhaps TRBD1 (6 bases). CDR1 is SGHDT and CDR2 is YYEEEE in the germline V gene. V lost 0 bases and J lost 6, with 15 bases in between. The CDR3 spans 15 residues. This CDR3 reads CASSLAQGLSNGYTF. DNA for the CDR3: TGTGCCAGCAGCTTGGCGCAGGGGTTATCAAATGGCTACACCTTC.

The chain has TRBV7-8 and TRBJ1-2, with D possibly matching TRBD1 (6 bases). Looked up from germline, CDR1 is SGHVS and CDR2 is FQNEAQ. The CDR3 is made up of 13 amino acids. V was shortened by 4 bases and J by 2 bases, with 8 bases between the two germline ends. The CDR3 nucleotides are TGTGCCAGCAGCTCAGGACAGAACTATGGCTACACCTTC. Translation: CASSSGQNYGYTF.

This clone was seen just once. The chain uses TRBV29-1 and TRBJ2-7; 9 nucleotides line up with TRBD1. Germline V gene lookup returns CDR1 SQVTM and CDR2 ANQGSEA. This CDR3 spans 14 amino acids. J gave up 2 bases and V 6 bases, and 8 bases lay outside the gene matches. The CDR3 is CSVTGTGLTYEQYF. CDR3 DNA sequence: TGCAGCGTCACCGGGACAGGGCTAACCTACGAGCAGTACTTC.

The CDR3 protein is CATSLDRVYNEQFF. The CDR3 nucleotides read TGTGCCACCAGCTTGGACAGGGTATACAATGAGCAGTTCTTC. V and J are TRBV15 and TRBJ2-1; 8 bases match TRBD1. The CDR3 totals 14 residues. V shed 5 bases, J shed 4 bases, and the junction held 4 bases outside the gene matches. CDR1 and CDR2 (germline): LNHNV, YYDKDF (reference sequence).

This clone was counted between two and nine times. The chain uses TRBV9 and TRBJ1-3; D gene unclear. CDR1 is SGDLS, CDR2 YYNGEE, per germline. V lost 4 bases and J lost 2, with 13 bases in between. This CDR3 contains 15 residues. The CDR3 loop reads CASSPRELAGNTIYF. CDR3 coding DNA: TGTGCCAGCAGCCCTCGTGAGTTAGCTGGAAACACCATATATTTT.